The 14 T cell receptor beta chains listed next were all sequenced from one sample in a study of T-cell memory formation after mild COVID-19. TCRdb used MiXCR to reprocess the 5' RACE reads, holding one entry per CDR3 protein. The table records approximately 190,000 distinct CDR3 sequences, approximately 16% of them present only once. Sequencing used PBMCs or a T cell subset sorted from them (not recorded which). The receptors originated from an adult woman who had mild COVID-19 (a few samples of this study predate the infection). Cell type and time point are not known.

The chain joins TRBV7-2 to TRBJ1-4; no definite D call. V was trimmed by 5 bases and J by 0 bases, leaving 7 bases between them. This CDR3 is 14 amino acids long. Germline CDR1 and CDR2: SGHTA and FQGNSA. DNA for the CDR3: TGTGCCAGCAGCCTGGATGCAACTAATGAAAAACTGTTTTTT. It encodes CASSLDATNEKLFF. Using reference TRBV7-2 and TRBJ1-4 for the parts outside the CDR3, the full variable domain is GAGVSQSPSNKVTEKGKDVELRCDPISGHTALYWYRQSLGQGLEFLIYFQGNSAPDKSGLPSDRFSAERTGGSVSTLTIQRTQQEDSAVYLCASSLDATNEKLFFGSGTQLSVL.

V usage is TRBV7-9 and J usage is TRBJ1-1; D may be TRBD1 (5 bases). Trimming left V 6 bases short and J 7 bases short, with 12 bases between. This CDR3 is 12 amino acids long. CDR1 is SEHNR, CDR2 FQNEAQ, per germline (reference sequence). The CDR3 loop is CASRPQGVEAFF. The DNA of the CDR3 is TGTGCCAGCAGACCTCAGGGCGTTGAAGCTTTCTTT.

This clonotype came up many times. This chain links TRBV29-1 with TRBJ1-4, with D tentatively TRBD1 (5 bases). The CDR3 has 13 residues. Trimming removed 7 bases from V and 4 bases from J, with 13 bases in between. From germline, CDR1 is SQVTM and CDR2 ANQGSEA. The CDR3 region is CSASHGGNEKLFF. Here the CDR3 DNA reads TGCAGCGCCAGTCATGGGGGTAATGAAAAACTGTTTTTT.

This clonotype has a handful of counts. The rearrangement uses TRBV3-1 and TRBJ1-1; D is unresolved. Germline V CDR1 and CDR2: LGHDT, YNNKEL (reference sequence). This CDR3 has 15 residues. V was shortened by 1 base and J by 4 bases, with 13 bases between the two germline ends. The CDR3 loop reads CASSQGAGIGTEAFF. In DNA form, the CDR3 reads TGTGCCAGCAGCCAAGGGGCGGGAATAGGCACTGAAGCTTTCTTT.

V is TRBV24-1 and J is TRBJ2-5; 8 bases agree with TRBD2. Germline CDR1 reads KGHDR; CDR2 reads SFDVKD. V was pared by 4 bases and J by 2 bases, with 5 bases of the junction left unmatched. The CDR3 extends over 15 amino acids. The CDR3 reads CATSDPTSGQETQYF. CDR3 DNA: TGTGCCACCAGTGACCCCACTAGCGGACAAGAGACCCAGTACTTC.

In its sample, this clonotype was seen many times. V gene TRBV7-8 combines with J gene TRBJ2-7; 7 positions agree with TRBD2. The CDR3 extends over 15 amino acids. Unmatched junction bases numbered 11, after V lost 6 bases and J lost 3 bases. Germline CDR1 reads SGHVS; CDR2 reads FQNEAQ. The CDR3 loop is CASRGREGPDYEQYF. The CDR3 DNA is TGTGCCAGCAGGGGGAGGGAGGGCCCAGACTACGAGCAGTACTTC.

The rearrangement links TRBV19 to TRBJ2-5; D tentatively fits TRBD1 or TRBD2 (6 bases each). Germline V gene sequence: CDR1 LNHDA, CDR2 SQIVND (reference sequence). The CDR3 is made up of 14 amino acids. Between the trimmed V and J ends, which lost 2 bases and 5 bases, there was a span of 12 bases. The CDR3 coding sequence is TGTGCCAGTAGTATATCTGGGGGGCAGGAGACCCAGTACTTC. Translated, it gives CASSISGGQETQYF.

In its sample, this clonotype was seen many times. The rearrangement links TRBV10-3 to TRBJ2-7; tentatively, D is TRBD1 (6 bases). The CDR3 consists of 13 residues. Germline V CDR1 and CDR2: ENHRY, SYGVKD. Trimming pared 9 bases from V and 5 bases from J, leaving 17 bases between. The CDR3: CAIFPRDTHEQYF. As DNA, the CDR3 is TGTGCCATTTTTCCTCGGGACACCCACGAGCAGTACTTC.

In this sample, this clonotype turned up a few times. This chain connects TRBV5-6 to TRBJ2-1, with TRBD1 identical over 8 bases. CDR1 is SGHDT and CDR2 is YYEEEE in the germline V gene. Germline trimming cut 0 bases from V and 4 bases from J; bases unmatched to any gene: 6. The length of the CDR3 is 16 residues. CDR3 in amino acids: CASSLDQGAFYNEQFF. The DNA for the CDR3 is TGTGCCAGCAGCTTGGACCAGGGGGCCTTTTACAATGAGCAGTTCTTC. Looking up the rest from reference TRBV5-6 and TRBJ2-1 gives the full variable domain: DAGVTQSPTHLIKTRGQQVTLRCSPKSGHDTVSWYQQALGQGPQFIFQYYEEEERQRGNFPDRFSGHQFPNYSSELNVNALLLGDSALYLCASSLDQGAFYNEQFFGPGTRLTVL.

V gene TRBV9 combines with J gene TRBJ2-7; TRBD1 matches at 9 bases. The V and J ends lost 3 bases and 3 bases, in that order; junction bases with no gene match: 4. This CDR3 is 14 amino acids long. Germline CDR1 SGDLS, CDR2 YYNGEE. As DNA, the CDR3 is TGTGCCAGCAGCGCCGGGACAGGGTACTACGAGCAGTACTTC. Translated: CASSAGTGYYEQYF.

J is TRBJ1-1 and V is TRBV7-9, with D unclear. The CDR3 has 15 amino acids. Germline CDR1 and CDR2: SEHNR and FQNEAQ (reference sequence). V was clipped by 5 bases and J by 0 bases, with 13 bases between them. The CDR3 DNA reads TGTGCCAGCAGCCCCGGGCGGAGCATGAACACTGAAGCTTTCTTT. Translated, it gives CASSPGRSMNTEAFF.

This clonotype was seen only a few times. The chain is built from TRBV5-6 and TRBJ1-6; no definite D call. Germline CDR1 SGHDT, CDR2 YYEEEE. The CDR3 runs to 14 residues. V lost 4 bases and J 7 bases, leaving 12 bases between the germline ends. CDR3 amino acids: CASSRRGTNSPLHF. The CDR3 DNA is TGTGCCAGCAGCCGCCGTGGAACGAATTCACCCCTCCACTTT.

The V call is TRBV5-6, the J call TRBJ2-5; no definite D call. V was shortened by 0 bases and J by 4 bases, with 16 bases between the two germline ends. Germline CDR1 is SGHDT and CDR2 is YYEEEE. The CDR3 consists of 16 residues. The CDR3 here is CASSLVFSTPRETQYF. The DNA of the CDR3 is TGTGCCAGCAGCTTGGTTTTTAGCACCCCCAGAGAGACCCAGTACTTC. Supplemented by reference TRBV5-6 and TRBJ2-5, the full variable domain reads DAGVTQSPTHLIKTRGQQVTLRCSPKSGHDTVSWYQQALGQGPQFIFQYYEEEERQRGNFPDRFSGHQFPNYSSELNVNALLLGDSALYLCASSLVFSTPRETQYFGPGTRLLVL.

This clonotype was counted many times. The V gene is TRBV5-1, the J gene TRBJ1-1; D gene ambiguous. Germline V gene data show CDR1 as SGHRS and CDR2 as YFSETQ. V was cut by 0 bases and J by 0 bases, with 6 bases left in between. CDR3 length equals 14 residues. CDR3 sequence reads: CASSLDGMNTEAFF. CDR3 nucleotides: TGCGCCAGCAGCTTGGATGGGATGAACACTGAAGCTTTCTTT.